The 10 T cell receptor beta chains in this list originate from one sample, sequenced in a study of blood T cell repertoires in COVID-19. Profiling relied on immunoSEQ multiplex PCR, and the TCRdb table lists in-frame clones only, not all of them. Among some 270,000 clones listed, 80% to 85% were seen once. The sample taken for sequencing was peripheral blood. Receptor source: a person aged 70 to 85 with COVID-19, enrolled during active disease.

The gene calls are TRBV15 and TRBJ2-2; no firm D call. Trimming removed 1 base from V and 5 bases from J, with 11 bases in between. The length of the CDR3 is 15 residues. The germline CDR1 and CDR2 sequences are LNHNV and YYDKDF (reference sequence). CDR3 region: CATSRVRIETGELFF. In DNA form, the CDR3 reads TGTGCCACCAGCAGAGTACGTATTGAGACCGGGGAGCTGTTTTTT.

This rearrangement joins TRBV28 to TRBJ2-1, with 8 bases that match TRBD2. Germline values: CDR1 MDHEN, CDR2 SYDVKM. This CDR3 is 17 amino acids long. After removal of 7 bases from V and 5 bases from J, the junction contained 16 bases not matched to a gene. The CDR3 here is CASNSPQVAGRHNEQFF. In DNA form, the CDR3 reads TGTGCCAGCAACTCTCCCCAGGTAGCGGGACGCCACAATGAGCAGTTCTTC.

This chain uses TRBV7-7 with TRBJ2-2; TRBD1 matches at 9 bases. The germline V gene encodes CDR1 SSHAT and CDR2 FNYEAQ (reference sequence). The CDR3 sequence is 15 residues long. The trim removed 7 bases at V and 3 bases at J, leaving 6 bases unmatched. Written as DNA, the CDR3 is TGTGCCAGCACCGAACAGGGGGCGCACACCGGGGAGCTGTTTTTT. Translating it yields CASTEQGAHTGELFF.

This rearrangement joins TRBV7-2 to TRBJ1-3; D not certain. Per germline, CDR1 SGHTA and CDR2 FQGNSA. V was pared by 5 bases and J by 3 bases, with 11 bases between. There are 14 residues in the CDR3. The CDR3 reads CASSRGGGGNTIYF. The CDR3 nucleotides are TGTGCCAGCAGCCGCGGAGGCGGTGGAAACACCATATATTTT.

The chain links TRBV18 to TRBJ2-1; TRBD1 is a possible D gene (6 bases). Germline V gives CDR1 KGHSH, CDR2 LQKENI. CDR3 length equals 12 residues. Between the trimmed V and J ends, which lost 6 bases and 8 bases, there was a span of 11 bases. The CDR3 bases are TGTGCCAGCTCTAAACAGGGAGATGAGCAGTTCTTC. Its translation is CASSKQGDEQFF.

This clone came up once. The V call is TRBV6-5, the J call TRBJ1-5; D call uncertain. Trimming stripped 2 bases from V and 4 bases from J, with 3 bases between. Germline CDR1 and CDR2: MNHEY and SVGAGI. This CDR3 comprises 12 residues. CDR3 in amino acids: CASSYLNQPQHF. CDR3 coding DNA: TGTGCCAGCAGTTACCTAAATCAGCCCCAGCATTTT.

The CDR3 region is CASTRVDPYNEQFF. In DNA, the CDR3 is TGTGCCAGCACTCGTGTAGATCCTTACAATGAGCAGTTCTTC. The chain is built from TRBV7-9 and TRBJ2-1, with unresolved D. The CDR3 runs to 14 residues. Trimming took off 7 bases at V and 4 bases at J, with 14 bases between the two ends. Germline loops: CDR1 SEHNR, CDR2 FQNEAQ (reference sequence).

The rearrangement uses TRBV5-1 and TRBJ2-5; 12 bases are shared with TRBD2. J gave up 4 bases and V 6 bases, and 4 bases lay outside the gene matches. From germline, CDR1 is SGHRS and CDR2 YFSETQ. The CDR3 covers 14 residues. Here the CDR3 reads CASMQTSGRETQYF. CDR3 coding DNA: TGCGCCAGCATGCAGACTAGCGGGAGAGAGACCCAGTACTTC.

The chain joins TRBV5-1 to TRBJ2-7, with 9 positions matching TRBD1. Trimming cost V 4 bases and J 5 bases; bases outside gene matches: 13. Germline CDR1 SGHRS, CDR2 YFSETQ. This CDR3 region has 16 residues. In DNA, the CDR3 is TGCGCCAGCAGCCTATGGTGGGGGGGACAGGGTAACGAGCAGTACTTC. Amino acids: CASSLWWGGQGNEQYF.

V gene TRBV4-3 combines with J gene TRBJ2-3; 9 nucleotides line up with TRBD2. CDR1 is LGHNA and CDR2 is YSLEER in the germline V gene. J lost 14 bases, V lost 0 bases, and 9 bases had no gene match. CDR3 length: 14 residues. The DNA for the CDR3 is TGCGCCAGCAGCCAAGAGCCGGCGGGGGGGACCTCGTATTTT. This translates into CASSQEPAGGTSYF.